This T cell receptor beta chain was captured by sequencing in a study of blood T cell repertoires in COVID-19. Germline assignment: CDR1 SGHTA and CDR2 FQGNSA. The CDR3 length is 15 residues. V dropped 5 bases and J dropped 1; count of bases not matched to a gene: 6. The data were produced by immunoSEQ multiplex PCR, yet TCRdb's version contains in-frame clones alone and is incomplete. The sample records 300,000 or so clones, approximately 83% being singletons. This sequence joins TRBV7-2 and TRBJ1-1, with 8 bases that match TRBD1. Sequencing was carried out using PBMCs or T cells enriched from blood (not recorded which). This receptor was taken from a middle-aged woman with acute COVID-19. The DNA of the CDR3 is TGTGCCAGCAGCCCAGGGACAGGATGGAACACTGAAGCTTTCTTT. It encodes CASSPGTGWNTEAFF.